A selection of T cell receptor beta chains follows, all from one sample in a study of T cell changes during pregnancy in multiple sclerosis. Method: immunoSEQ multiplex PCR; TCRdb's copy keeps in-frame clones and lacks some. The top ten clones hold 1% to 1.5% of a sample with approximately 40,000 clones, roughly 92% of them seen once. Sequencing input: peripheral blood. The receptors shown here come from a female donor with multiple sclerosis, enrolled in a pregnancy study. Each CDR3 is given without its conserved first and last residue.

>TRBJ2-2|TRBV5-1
ASSLPAGSNTGELF
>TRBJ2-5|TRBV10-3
AISQGETQY
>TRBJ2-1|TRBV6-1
ASSEAGGALANEQF
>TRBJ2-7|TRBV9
ASSVQQGPYEQY
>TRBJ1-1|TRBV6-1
ASSEGGKNTEAF
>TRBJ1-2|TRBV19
ASSIRLGIGAIYGYT
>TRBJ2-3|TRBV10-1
ASSEGLAGGPRADTQY
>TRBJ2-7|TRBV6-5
ASWHEQY
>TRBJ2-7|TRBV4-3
ASSQGAGLGYEQY
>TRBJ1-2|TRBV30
AWAGTRGYT
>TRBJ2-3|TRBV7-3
ASSLSSGTTDTQY
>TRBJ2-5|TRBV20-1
SVPVETQY
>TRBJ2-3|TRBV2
ASSEYPSATDTQY
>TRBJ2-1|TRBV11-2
ASSLVRGNNEQF
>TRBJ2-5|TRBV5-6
ASRRATDSQETQY
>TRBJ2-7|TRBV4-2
ASSPGVTYEQY
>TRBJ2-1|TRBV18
ASSPFRGDNEQF
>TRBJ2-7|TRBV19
ASSIRESPYEQY
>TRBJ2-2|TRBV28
ASSHGTAISRELF
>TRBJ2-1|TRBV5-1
ASSQPSGSGGDEQF
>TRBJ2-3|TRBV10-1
ASSGYENTQY
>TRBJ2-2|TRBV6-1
ASPEGYNTGELF
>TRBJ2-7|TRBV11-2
ASSQSRDEQY
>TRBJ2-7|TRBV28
ASSLGAGAGSSEQY
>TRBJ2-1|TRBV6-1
AYRTSGSKNEQF
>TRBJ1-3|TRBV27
ASSAGTGGNTIY
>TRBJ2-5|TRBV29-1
SVEDTSGRQETQY
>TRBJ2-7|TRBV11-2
ASSLSDGLSYEQY
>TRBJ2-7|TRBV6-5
ASSYGGTSYEQY
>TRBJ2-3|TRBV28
ASSFPGLAENTDTQY
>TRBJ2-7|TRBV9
ASSGEVVGQLYEQY
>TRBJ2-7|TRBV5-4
ASSLEPGSEQY
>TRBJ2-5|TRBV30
AWTRQLQETQY
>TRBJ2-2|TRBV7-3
ASSLMGTSGSTGELF
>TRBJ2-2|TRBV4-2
ASSQAPQMNTGELF
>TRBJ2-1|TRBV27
ASSLGSGYNEQF
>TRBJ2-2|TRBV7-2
ASSSPGRLGGELF
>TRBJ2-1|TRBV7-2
ASTRLIAVSYNEQF
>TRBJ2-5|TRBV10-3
AISDRETQY
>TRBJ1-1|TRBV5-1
ASSLVQGGNTEAF
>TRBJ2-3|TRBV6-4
ATSPGTSGSDTQY
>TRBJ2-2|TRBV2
ASSVAGELF
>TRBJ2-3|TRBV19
ASSTLAGVDTQY
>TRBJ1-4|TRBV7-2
ASSSDRATEKLF
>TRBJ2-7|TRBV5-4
ASSLGSGYEQY